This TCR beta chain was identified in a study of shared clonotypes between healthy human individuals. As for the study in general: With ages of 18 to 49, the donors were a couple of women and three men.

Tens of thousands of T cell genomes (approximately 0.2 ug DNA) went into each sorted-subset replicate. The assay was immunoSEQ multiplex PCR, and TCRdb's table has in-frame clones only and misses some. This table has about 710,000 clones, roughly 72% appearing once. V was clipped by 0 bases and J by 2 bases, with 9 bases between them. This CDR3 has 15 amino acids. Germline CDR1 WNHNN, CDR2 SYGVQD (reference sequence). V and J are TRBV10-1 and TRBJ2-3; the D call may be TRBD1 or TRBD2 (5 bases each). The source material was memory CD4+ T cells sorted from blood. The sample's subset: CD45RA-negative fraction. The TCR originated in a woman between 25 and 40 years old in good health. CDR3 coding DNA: TGCGCCAGCAGTGAGTCGGGGGTCGCCACAGATACGCAGTATTTT. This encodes CASSESGVATDTQYF.